This is a list of T cell receptor beta chains from one sample in a study of blood T cell repertoires in COVID-19. The method was immunoSEQ multiplex PCR; TCRdb's version includes in-frame clones alone and lacks a portion of them. In the table there are about 160,000 clones, roughly 88% of which are singletons. The source material was peripheral blood. These TCRs come from a woman older than 75 with active or convalescent COVID-19. Both conserved end residues are part of each CDR3.

TRBV11-2 CASSPAWRGQGTEAFF
TRBV5-4 CASSFGEPSGNTIYF
TRBV29-1 CSVPGLGDTEAFF
TRBV7-8 CASSSLGGGVTDTQYF
TRBV3-1/TRBV3-2 CASSQDGDRGSYGYTF
TRBV6-4 CASSSQGAGELFF
TRBV3-1/TRBV3-2 CASRHLGPGGTGELFF
TRBV6-6 CASSKGVHEQFF
TRBV7-2 CASSLKTGFSGNTIYF
TRBV25-1 CASKAGNSPLHF
TRBV5-1 CASSLEQVSEAFF
TRBV27 CASSPAPGQGTSPLHF
TRBV30 CAWDRGQETQYF
TRBV5-1 CASSSGTASSYNEQFF
TRBV11-2 CASKRTYNEQFF
TRBV7-9 CASSKGQASNYGYTF
TRBV6-2/TRBV6-3 CASSPDSSYEQYF
TRBV30 CAWQGHLNTEAFF
TRBV7-2 CASSRTDSGNTIYF
TRBV5-1 CASSLRGSGGPDTQYF
TRBV6-2/TRBV6-3 CASSYDQPGLSQPQHF
TRBV5-1 CASSRGTGVFNEQFF
TRBV19 CASTQDRVTNQPQHF
TRBV30 CAWTLGLRYTF
TRBV19 CASSPPSNYGYTF
TRBV3-1/TRBV3-2 CASQTSGGSTDTQYF
TRBV2 CASSAVELRGTEAFF
TRBV7-2 CASSSRSGTATGELFF
TRBV25-1 CASSVTGITDTQYF
TRBV18 CASSPSSYNSPLHF
TRBV18 CASSLDPGNEQFF
TRBV6-5 CAGQGARSPGNTIYF
TRBV6-5 CASSYSRSGAYEQYF
TRBV10-3 CATTPGQGEGNSPLHF
TRBV6-5 CASSRGFDNSPLHF
TRBV3-1/TRBV3-2 CASSQAGLYGYTF
TRBV29-1 CSVQLAPGQGLLNSGNTIYF
TRBV12-2 CASRLRDGGGARSDTQYF
TRBV4-1 CASSQGATDTQYF
TRBV27 CASSLTGDYGYTF
TRBV9 CASSVGQGVGHTEAFF
TRBV7-8 CASSLQENQPQHF
TRBV19 CASSIDPRGSNQPQHF
TRBV11-3 CASSPGQPGTDTQYF
TRBV19 CASNDSGYEKLFF
TRBV24-1 CATSEITFRDRGIMGSPLHF
TRBV6-5 CASSAKSSGANVLTF